The 10 T cell receptor beta chains below come from one sample, sequenced in a study of monozygotic twins with inflammatory bowel disease. TCRdb reprocessed the 5' RACE reads and stores each CDR3 protein as one record, lacking DNA. The sample yields over 110,000 distinct CDR3 sequences, of which the top ten take up under 2.5%. Material: blood. The origin of the receptors is a human donor with ulcerative colitis or Crohn's disease, or a healthy co-twin of an affected twin (not recorded which).

CDR3 sequence: CASGLDPGQGPLDTDTQYF. The chain links TRBV12-5 to TRBJ2-3; TCRdb calls TRBD1, which cannot be checked without DNA. Looked up from germline, CDR1 is LGHNT and CDR2 is FRNRAP. This CDR3 comprises 19 residues.

The chain combines TRBV29-1 with TRBJ1-6; TCRdb reports TRBD1, a call that lacks DNA to check it against. The CDR3 is 13 amino acids. Germline V lookup: CDR1 SQVTM, CDR2 ANQGSEA. Here the CDR3 reads CSVGEGFNSPLHF.

The chain carries TRBV30 and TRBJ1-1; the D call from TCRdb, TRBD1, cannot be confirmed without DNA. The CDR3 extends over 15 amino acids. CDR1 and CDR2 (germline): GTSNPN, SVGIG (reference sequence). CDR3 loop: CAWSHYSGGKTEAFF.

This chain links TRBV5-4 with TRBJ2-1; TCRdb outputs TRBD2, but without DNA this stays unchecked. The CDR3 runs to 15 residues. CDR1 SGHNT and CDR2 YYREEE come from the germline V gene (reference sequence). The CDR3 spells CASSFGPGSYNEQFF.

The rearrangement joins TRBV5-1 to TRBJ2-2; TCRdb picks TRBD1, but there is no DNA to check that call. CDR1 and CDR2 (germline): SGHRS, YFSETQ. This CDR3 contains 13 residues. The CDR3 protein is CASSLGQAGELFF.

The CDR3: CASSDRVNTEAFF. J is TRBJ1-1 and V is TRBV9. This CDR3 spans 13 amino acids. Germline V gene lookup returns CDR1 SGDLS and CDR2 YYNGEE.

The genes are TRBV29-1 and TRBJ2-4; the TCRdb call, TRBD1, lacks DNA for checking. CDR1 SQVTM and CDR2 ANQGSEA come from the germline V gene. The CDR3 spans 13 residues. This chain's CDR3 is CSALTVYRDIQYF.

The genes are TRBV4-3 and TRBJ2-1; TCRdb's D call of TRBD1 is untestable without DNA. The CDR3 sequence is 16 residues long. CDR1 and CDR2 (germline): LGHNA, YSLEER. This CDR3 reads CASSQEFADRVNEQFF.

This chain links TRBV18 with TRBJ1-5. The germline gives CDR1 KGHSH, CDR2 LQKENI. This CDR3 comprises 15 residues. The CDR3 here is CASSPESGSGQPQHF.

CDR3 region: CASSSGTRNEQFF. The chain uses TRBV7-9 and TRBJ2-1; the D gene TCRdb calls, TRBD1, cannot be checked with no DNA. CDR3 length: 13 amino acids. Germline V lookup: CDR1 SEHNR, CDR2 FQNEAQ (reference sequence). Based on the CDR3 plus reference TRBV7-9 and TRBJ2-1, the full variable domain is DTGVSQNPRHKITKRGQNVTFRCDPISEHNRLYWYRQTLGQGPEFLTYFQNEAQLEKSRLLSDRFSAERPKGSFSTLEIQRTEQGDSAMYLCASSSGTRNEQFFGPGTRLTVL.